One sample yielded the 19 T cell receptor beta chains listed below, sequenced in a study of cytomegalovirus exposure and HLA in healthy donors. Researchers ran the PCR with 60 Vbeta and 13 Jbeta primers. Sequencing was performed with immunoSEQ multiplex PCR; in TCRdb, only in-frame clones are kept and a portion is missing. The table shows about 100,000 clones, with about 80% occurring only once. What was sequenced was PBMCs. These receptors were obtained from a man between 40 and 49 years old in good health and CMV-seronegative.

The chain joins TRBV2 to TRBJ1-1; TRBD1 agrees at 11 bases. V was clipped by 6 bases and J by 2 bases; unmatched bases: 2. Germline CDR1 is SNHLY and CDR2 is FYNNEI. The CDR3 contains 14 residues. CDR3 in amino acids: CASSGTGGNTEAFF. CDR3 nucleotides: TGTGCCAGCAGCGGGACAGGGGGTAACACTGAAGCTTTCTTT.

This clone has just a few counts. At one of its ends the junction is not consistent with the germline gene, which may arise from a read error. The V gene is TRBV7-9, the J gene TRBJ2-3; TRBD2 matches at 9 bases. CDR1 and CDR2 (germline): SEHNR, FQNEAQ (reference sequence). This CDR3 is 19 amino acids long. In DNA, the CDR3 is TGTTCCAGCAGCTCACCTCGGGAGCGGGGGGTCACTAGCACAGATACGCAGTATTTT. Translation gives CSSSSPRERGVTSTDTQYF.

The CDR3 DNA follows: TGTGCCAGCAGCGGGAGGACAGGGACCGCCTTCTACGAGCAGTACTTC. This translates into CASSGRTGTAFYEQYF. The chain recombines TRBV7-9 with TRBJ2-7, with 8 bases matching TRBD1. The CDR3 covers 16 residues. V lost 5 bases to trimming and J lost 3 bases; unmatched junction nucleotides: 12. Looked up from germline, CDR1 is SEHNR and CDR2 is FQNEAQ (reference sequence).

This chain connects TRBV5-4 to TRBJ1-2, with a possible D match to TRBD1 (5 bases). From germline, CDR1 is SGHNT and CDR2 YYREEE (reference sequence). This CDR3 spans 14 amino acids. The germline V and J ends were trimmed by 4 bases and 0 bases, with 10 bases remaining between them. Here the CDR3 DNA reads TGTGCCAGCAGCAAGGGGATTTCTAACTATGGCTACACCTTC. It encodes CASSKGISNYGYTF. The full variable domain, in which reference TRBV5-4 and TRBJ1-2 provide the parts outside the CDR3, is ETGVTQSPTHLIKTRGQQVTLRCSSQSGHNTVSWYQQALGQGPQFIFQYYREEENGRGNFPPRFSGLQFPNYSSELNVNALELDDSALYLCASSKGISNYGYTFGSGTRLTVV.

With regard to this clone: The limits of the CDR3 on the DNA are not certain, so only TCRdb's listed CDR3 is given. The CDR3 sequence: CASSLVLRAQGTLFEQYV. The chain recombines TRBV7-3 with TRBJ2-7; the tabulated D call, TRBD1, remains unverified against the DNA. Germline CDR1 and CDR2: SGHTA and FQGTGA. The CDR3 contains 18 residues when both ends are counted.

The genes are TRBV29-1 and TRBJ1-2; D gene uncertain. The CDR3 loop spans 10 amino acids. V was pared by 5 bases and J by 8 bases, with 9 bases between. From germline, CDR1 is SQVTM and CDR2 ANQGSEA. CDR3 sequence (DNA): TGCAGCGTTTATTCAGGAGGCTACACCTTC. The encoded protein is CSVYSGGYTF.

This chain joins TRBV19 and TRBJ1-2; tentatively, D is TRBD1 (6 bases). Germline CDR1 and CDR2: LNHDA and SQIVND (reference sequence). Trimming stripped 6 bases from V and 2 bases from J, with 13 bases between. CDR3 length: 14 residues. CDR3 coding DNA: TGTGCCAGTAGAGACAGGATGACCAACTATGGCTACACCTTC. It translates to CASRDRMTNYGYTF.

The chain joins TRBV15 to TRBJ1-3, with a tentative D call TRBD1 (5 bases). Germline V gene data show CDR1 as LNHNV and CDR2 as YYDKDF (reference sequence). This CDR3 region has 15 residues. The ends were cut back, 0 bases at V and 4 bases at J, with 10 bases in the middle. In nucleotides, the CDR3 is TGTGCCACCAGCAGAGACAGGGCGAAAGGAAACACCATATATTTT. It translates to CATSRDRAKGNTIYF.

The rearrangement uses TRBV5-8 and TRBJ1-1, with 8 bases identical to TRBD1. V was pared by 0 bases and J by 0 bases, with 10 bases of the junction left unmatched. In germline, CDR1 is SGHTS, CDR2 YDEGEE. The CDR3 totals 18 residues. CDR3 loop: CASSLARGRTSMNTEAFF. DNA for the CDR3: TGTGCCAGCAGCTTGGCCAGGGGGCGAACCTCGATGAACACTGAAGCTTTCTTT.

The V and J genes are TRBV7-2 and TRBJ1-1; 7 positions agree with TRBD1. Germline CDR1 SGHTA, CDR2 FQGNSA. The V segment lost 5 bases and the J segment 8 bases; nucleotides outside the gene matches: 11. The CDR3 runs to 14 residues. CDR3: CASSPSDRVGEAFF. In DNA form, the CDR3 reads TGTGCCAGCAGCCCGAGCGACAGGGTGGGGGAAGCTTTCTTT.

V is TRBV7-9 and J is TRBJ2-7; D is unclear. The CDR3 consists of 15 residues. The germline CDR1 and CDR2 sequences are SEHNR and FQNEAQ (reference sequence). V lost 5 bases and J lost 2, with 16 bases in between. This CDR3 is CASSPGSGFPYEQYF. The CDR3 DNA follows: TGTGCCAGCAGCCCAGGCAGTGGATTCCCCTACGAGCAGTACTTC.

CDR3 region: CASSYQGSVYGYTF. Here the CDR3 DNA reads TGTGCCAGCAGTTACCAAGGGAGCGTCTATGGCTACACCTTC. This rearrangement joins TRBV6-5 to TRBJ1-2; D is unclear. The CDR3 covers 14 residues. Trimming removed 2 bases from V and 4 bases from J, with 11 bases in between. Germline-derived CDR1 and CDR2 are MNHEY and SVGAGI.

V and J are TRBV10-1 and TRBJ2-2; the match to TRBD1 covers 9 bases. Losses at the gene ends were 6 bases for V and 7 bases for J; bases not matched to a gene: 9. Germline lookup yields CDR1 WNHNN and CDR2 SYGVQD (reference sequence). The length of the CDR3 is 15 residues. CDR3 DNA: TGCGCCAGCAGCTCGGGACAGGGTGGGATCGGGGAGCTGTTTTTT. Protein sequence: CASSSGQGGIGELFF.

The CDR3 here is CASSEQPGTGGNEQYF. In DNA form, the CDR3 reads TGTGCCAGCAGTGAGCAACCCGGGACAGGGGGAAACGAGCAGTACTTC. The chain is built from TRBV6-1 and TRBJ2-7, with TRBD1 matching over 11 bases. Trimming cost V 3 bases and J 5 bases; bases outside gene matches: 9. Germline values: CDR1 MNHNS, CDR2 SASEGT. CDR3 length: 16 amino acids.

The gene calls are TRBV18 and TRBJ2-1; 9 nucleotides agree with TRBD1. The germline V gene has CDR1 KGHSH and CDR2 LQKENI. CDR3 length: 14 amino acids. The V gene end was trimmed by 3 bases and the J gene end by 7 bases; junction bases not matched to a gene: 4. The DNA for the CDR3 is TGTGCCAGCTCACCGTCGACAGGGGGTAATGAGCAGTTCTTC. Translated: CASSPSTGGNEQFF. Filled out from reference TRBV18 and TRBJ2-1, the complete variable domain reads NAGVMQNPRHLVRRRGQEARLRCSPMKGHSHVYWYRQLPEEGLKFMVYLQKENIIDESGMPKERFSAEFPKEGPSILRIQQVVRGDSAAYFCASSPSTGGNEQFFGPGTRLTVL.

The chain links TRBV5-4 to TRBJ2-3; D is possibly TRBD1 (5 bases). This CDR3 has 16 amino acids. V lost 4 bases and J 0 bases, leaving 15 bases between the germline ends. Germline CDR1 SGHNT, CDR2 YYREEE (reference sequence). CDR3: CASSATVNPSTDTQYF. CDR3 bases: TGTGCCAGCAGCGCGACAGTAAACCCGAGCACAGATACGCAGTATTTT.

To note about this clone: At the DNA level, this CDR3 is encoded by other sequences in the same sample as well. J is TRBJ1-5 and V is TRBV28, with 8 bases identical to TRBD1. CDR3 length: 14 amino acids. Per germline, CDR1 MDHEN and CDR2 SYDVKM. V trimming: 4 bases; J trimming: 5 bases; junction bases outside the gene matches: 4. The CDR3 protein is CASSSGQGDQPQHF. CDR3 bases: TGTGCCAGCAGTTCCGGACAGGGAGATCAGCCCCAGCATTTT.

This sequence joins TRBV4-3 and TRBJ2-7; D is perhaps TRBD2 (6 bases). Germline V gene sequence: CDR1 LGHNA, CDR2 YSLEER. The length of the CDR3 is 19 residues. Trimming removed 1 base at V and 0 bases at J, with 22 bases between. The CDR3 DNA follows: TGCGCCAGCAGCCAAGGGTGCCTAGCGCTAACACGAACCTCCTACGAGCAGTACGTC. This gives the protein CASSQGCLALTRTSYEQYV.

J is TRBJ2-7 and V is TRBV27; D ambiguous. Germline V gene sequence: CDR1 MNHEY, CDR2 SMNVEV (reference sequence). V was cut by 5 bases and J by 2 bases, with 16 bases left in between. The CDR3 is 15 residues long. The CDR3 here is CASSIRVPPPYEQYF. The CDR3 nucleotides read TGTGCCAGCAGTATCCGCGTTCCCCCGCCCTACGAGCAGTACTTC.